The rows below give T cell receptor beta chains drawn from one sample of a study of OX40 agonist ivuxolimab in advanced cancers. The table came from immunoSEQ multiplex PCR; TCRdb's copy has only in-frame clones and leaves some out. Of tens of thousands of clones in the sample, 75% to 90% were seen once. The material was CD4+ or CD8+ T cells sorted from blood, obtained in a trial of the OX40 agonist ivuxolimab. Receptors originate from an adult with an advanced solid tumor such as melanoma, head and neck, liver or kidney cancer. CDR3s include the opening cysteine and the closing phenylalanine or tryptophan. The order of the fields is D gene, V gene, clone size, J gene, CDR3 protein, CDR3 DNA. D genes are given only for firm matches. Only part of the rows carry a size: once, few, many, or a class if the clone is expanded.

-	TRBV7-9	-	TRBJ2-7	CASSRSTGWPYEQYF	TGTGCCAGCAGCCGGTCAACAGGGTGGCCCTACGAGCAGTACTTC
-	TRBV10-3	-	TRBJ2-5	CAIRSDIEETQYF	TGTGCCATCAGGTCTGACATTGAAGAGACCCAGTACTTC
-	TRBV5-1	-	TRBJ1-1	CASSNDSLVNTEAFF	TGCGCCAGCAGCAATGACTCGTTGGTGAACACTGAAGCTTTCTTT
TRBD1	TRBV6-5	-	TRBJ2-4	CASRQDRVGDIQYF	TGTGCCAGCAGGCAGGACAGGGTTGGTGACATTCAGTACTTC
-	TRBV2	-	TRBJ1-2	CASSVGGSGYGYTF	TGTGCCAGCAGTGTTGGGGGTTCTGGCTATGGCTACACCTTC
-	TRBV5-6	-	TRBJ2-7	CASSLVPGNYEQYF	TGTGCCAGCAGCTTGGTACCGGGAAACTACGAGCAGTACTTC
-	TRBV19	-	TRBJ2-5	CASSLGIGEETQYF	TGTGCCAGTAGTCTCGGGATTGGTGAGGAGACCCAGTACTTC
TRBD2	TRBV29-1	-	TRBJ2-3	CSVGLAGPDTQYF	TGCAGCGTTGGGCTAGCGGGCCCAGATACGCAGTATTTT
-	TRBV20-1	-	TRBJ2-1	CSARVPGLQFF	TGCAGTGCTAGAGTCCCGGGGCTCCAGTTCTTC
-	TRBV6-6	-	TRBJ2-1	CASSPRDEQFF	TGTGCCAGCAGTCCCAGGGATGAGCAGTTCTTC
TRBD1	TRBV19	-	TRBJ1-2	CATQTGGSGYTF	TGTGCCACCCAAACAGGGGGCTCTGGCTACACCTTC
-	TRBV4-1	-	TRBJ2-7	CASSPPGLWYEQYF	TGCGCCAGCAGCCCCCCGGGGCTATGGTACGAGCAGTACTTC
-	TRBV10-1	few	TRBJ1-3	CASSERQQGNTIYF	TGCGCCAGCAGTGAGCGGCAACAAGGAAACACCATATATTTT
TRBD2	TRBV5-1	-	TRBJ2-2	CASSLGGGVNTGELFF	TGCGCCAGCAGCTTAGGCGGGGGTGTAAACACCGGGGAGCTGTTTTTT
-	TRBV28	-	TRBJ1-6	CATDSGDDHSPLHF	TGTGCCACCGACAGTGGGGATGATCATTCACCCCTCCACTTT
-	TRBV13	-	TRBJ2-5	CASSSRQGSETQYF	TGTGCCAGCAGCTCGAGACAAGGGTCAGAGACCCAGTACTTC
-	TRBV7-2	-	TRBJ1-3	CASSPQGSGNTIYF	TGTGCCAGCAGCCCGCAAGGGTCCGGAAACACCATATATTTT
-	TRBV28	few	TRBJ2-7	CASSLGQTGVNEQYF	TGTGCCAGCAGTTTAGGGCAGACGGGCGTGAACGAGCAGTACTTC
-	TRBV5-4	-	TRBJ2-7	CASSSGAGAYEQYF	TGTGCCAGCAGCTCGGGGGCGGGAGCCTACGAGCAGTACTTC
TRBD1	TRBV10-3	once	TRBJ2-5	CASAGTGHVGTQYF	TGTGCCAGTGCCGGGACAGGGCATGTGGGGACCCAGTACTTC